The 30 T cell receptor beta chains below were found in one sample sequenced in a study of blood T cell repertoires in COVID-19. Libraries were prepared by immunoSEQ multiplex PCR; TCRdb keeps only in-frame clonotypes and omits some of them. The top ten clones hold approximately 2% of a sample with around 300,000 clones, 88% of them seen once. The sample was PBMCs or T cells enriched from blood (not recorded which). All receptors come from a woman aged 55-69 years in a cohort exposed to, infected with or recovered from COVID-19 (not recorded which).

The V gene is TRBV2, the J gene TRBJ2-7; D possibly corresponds to TRBD2 (6 bases). This CDR3 is built from 14 residues. Trimming took 7 bases from V and 2 from J, leaving 15 bases between them. Germline loops: CDR1 SNHLY, CDR2 FYNNEI. CDR3 region: CASTQGGVAYEQYF. DNA of the CDR3: TGTGCCAGCACCCAAGGAGGGGTCGCCTACGAGCAGTACTTC.

J is TRBJ2-3 and V is TRBV28, with 7 bases that match TRBD2. V shed 6 bases, J shed 2 bases, and the junction held 11 bases outside the gene matches. In germline, CDR1 is MDHEN, CDR2 SYDVKM. This CDR3 is 16 amino acids long. DNA of the CDR3: TGTGCCAGCAGCCCCCCCCGGCTAGCGGACACAGATACGCAGTATTTT. It translates to CASSPPRLADTDTQYF.

The CDR3 here is CASKQEPGQPQHF. CDR3 nucleotide sequence: TGCGCCAGTAAACAGGAACCCGGACAGCCCCAGCATTTT. V usage is TRBV10-1 and J usage is TRBJ1-5; D is possibly TRBD1 (5 bases). The germline V gene has CDR1 WNHNN and CDR2 SYGVQD (reference sequence). V was shortened by 9 bases and J by 7 bases, with 16 bases between the two germline ends. CDR3 length: 13 amino acids.

The V gene is TRBV5-1, the J gene TRBJ2-7; TRBD1 aligns across 8 bases. The CDR3 is 15 residues long. Per the germline V gene, CDR1 is SGHRS and CDR2 is YFSETQ. Germline trimming cut 3 bases from V and 5 bases from J; bases unmatched to any gene: 10. CDR3 region: CASSSRGLDPNEQYF. The CDR3 coding sequence is TGCGCCAGCAGCTCCAGGGGGCTCGATCCTAACGAGCAGTACTTC. The full variable domain, in which reference TRBV5-1 and TRBJ2-7 provide the parts outside the CDR3, is KAGVTQTPRYLIKTRGQQVTLSCSPISGHRSVSWYQQTPGQGLQFLFEYFSETQRNKGNFPGRFSGRQFSNSRSEMNVSTLELGDSALYLCASSSRGLDPNEQYFGPGTRLTVT.

A note on this clone: Other DNA sequences of this sample code for an identical CDR3. The chain is built from TRBV28 and TRBJ1-1, with D perhaps TRBD1 (6 bases). CDR1 and CDR2 (germline): MDHEN, SYDVKM. The V end was cut by 5 bases, the J end by 0 bases, with 13 bases between. There are 15 residues in the CDR3. The CDR3 bases are TGTGCCAGCAGTCTTCCTCAGGGGCTGAACACTGAAGCTTTCTTT. This translates into CASSLPQGLNTEAFF.

This clone showed up just a few times. This chain links TRBV28 with TRBJ1-1; D might be TRBD1 (6 bases). Trimming stripped 9 bases from V and 4 bases from J, with 18 bases between. The CDR3 has 14 amino acids. Germline V gives CDR1 MDHEN, CDR2 SYDVKM. This chain's CDR3 is CASLTGPVSTEAFF. Here the CDR3 DNA reads TGTGCCAGTCTCACAGGGCCAGTAAGCACTGAAGCTTTCTTT.

V is TRBV9 and J is TRBJ1-6; 12 bases match TRBD1. Trimming at V came to 4 bases and at J to 3 bases, leaving 5 bases not matched to a gene. Germline CDR1 and CDR2: SGDLS and YYNGEE. The CDR3 length is 17 residues. The CDR3 region has the DNA TGTGCCAGCAGCCCTAGGGACAGGGGGCTCTATAATTCACCCCTCCACTTT. It specifies CASSPRDRGLYNSPLHF.

The CDR3 region is CATSDPTRDRVAGELFF. In DNA form, the CDR3 reads TGTGCCACCAGTGACCCAACTCGGGACAGGGTGGCCGGGGAGCTGTTTTTT. V and J are TRBV24-1 and TRBJ2-2, with 9 positions matching TRBD1. V was clipped by 4 bases and J by 6 bases; unmatched bases: 11. CDR1 is KGHDR, CDR2 SFDVKD, per germline. This CDR3 has 17 residues.

This clone came up once. This chain connects TRBV6-2 or TRBV6-3 to TRBJ1-3; D might be TRBD1 (5 bases). CDR3 length: 15 residues. The germline V and J ends were trimmed by 6 bases and 4 bases, with 16 bases remaining between them. The germline CDR1 and CDR2 sequences are MNHEY and SVGEGT. This CDR3 reads CASSPMGGFGNTIYF. CDR3 DNA: TGTGCCAGCAGCCCCATGGGGGGATTCGGAAACACCATATATTTT.

The V and J genes are TRBV7-2 and TRBJ2-1, with D possibly matching TRBD2 (5 bases). Trimming removed 3 bases at V and 3 bases at J, with 12 bases between. The CDR3 runs to 15 residues. Germline V gives CDR1 SGHTA, CDR2 FQGNSA. The CDR3 loop reads CASSFARGSYNEQFF. In DNA form, the CDR3 reads TGTGCCAGCAGCTTTGCACGGGGAAGCTACAATGAGCAGTTCTTC.

The J gene is TRBJ1-5, the V gene TRBV3-1 (or the pseudogene TRBV3-2), with unresolved D. The CDR3 has 15 residues. Trimming removed 0 bases from V and 0 bases from J, with 6 bases in between. The germline V gene has CDR1 LGHDT and CDR2 YNNKEL (reference sequence). CDR3 bases: TGTGCCAGCAGCCAAGAGTCGTTTAGCAATCAGCCCCAGCATTTT. Encoded protein: CASSQESFSNQPQHF.

CDR3 bases: TGCGCCAGCAGCGGAACAGGGGCCCTCTCTGGAAACACCATATATTTT. Its protein product is CASSGTGALSGNTIYF. The V and J genes are TRBV5-1 and TRBJ1-3; the match to TRBD1 covers 7 bases. V shed 4 bases and J 0 bases; nucleotides not matched to a gene: 7. The length of the CDR3 is 16 residues. Per germline, CDR1 SGHRS and CDR2 YFSETQ.

As concerns this clone: Within the sample, other DNA sequences also encode this same CDR3. The chain is built from TRBV18 and TRBJ2-1; 11 nucleotides line up with TRBD2. V dropped 3 bases and J dropped 5; count of bases not matched to a gene: 3. The germline V gene has CDR1 KGHSH and CDR2 LQKENI. The CDR3 consists of 15 residues. CDR3 loop: CASSPLTSGNNEQFF. CDR3 DNA: TGTGCCAGCTCACCGCTGACTAGCGGGAACAATGAGCAGTTCTTC.

This chain links TRBV7-9 with TRBJ2-1, with a tentative D call TRBD2 (6 bases). The CDR3 is made up of 16 amino acids. Germline CDR1 is SEHNR and CDR2 is FQNEAQ (reference sequence). The V end lost 2 bases, the J end lost 7 bases, and 18 bases lay between the germline ends. CDR3 protein: CASSLLGRLGENEQFF. The CDR3 DNA is TGTGCCAGCAGCTTATTGGGGAGGCTGGGCGAAAATGAGCAGTTCTTC. Together with reference TRBV7-9 and TRBJ2-1, the CDR3 gives the full variable domain: DTGVSQNPRHKITKRGQNVTFRCDPISEHNRLYWYRQTLGQGPEFLTYFQNEAQLEKSRLLSDRFSAERPKGSFSTLEIQRTEQGDSAMYLCASSLLGRLGENEQFFGPGTRLTVL.

V is TRBV28 and J is TRBJ1-5; 8 bases line up with TRBD1. The CDR3 covers 19 residues. The ends lost 3 bases at V and 4 bases at J; junction bases unmatched: 17. Germline-derived CDR1 and CDR2 are MDHEN and SYDVKM. As DNA, the CDR3 is TGTGCCAGCAGTTTTCTCGGACAGGGCCTGTGGAGGGATAATCAGCCCCAGCATTTT. Translation gives CASSFLGQGLWRDNQPQHF.

The J gene is TRBJ1-6, the V gene TRBV2; D unresolved. Germline CDR1 SNHLY, CDR2 FYNNEI. There are 14 residues in the CDR3. V lost 4 bases to trimming and J lost 6 bases, with 10 bases between them. CDR3 residues: CASSASHGNSPLHF. The CDR3 coding sequence is TGTGCCAGCAGTGCAAGCCACGGTAATTCACCCCTCCACTTT.

As to this clone: A read error may account for a junction end that differs from germline. This sequence joins TRBV5-1 and TRBJ1-3, with D unresolved. The CDR3 has 14 amino acids. Germline lookup yields CDR1 SGHRS and CDR2 YFSETQ. CDR3 DNA sequence: TGCGCCAGCACCTTGGGCCCAGGAGGAAACACCATATATTTT. Translated: CASTLGPGGNTIYF.

The chain has TRBV11-2 and TRBJ2-3, with 7 bases that match TRBD2. V was pared by 0 bases and J by 4 bases, with 13 bases of the junction left unmatched. Germline CDR1 and CDR2: SGHAT and FQNNGV. The CDR3 sequence is 18 residues long. The chain's CDR3 is CASSLDTWAAGVADTQYF. CDR3 nucleotide sequence: TGTGCCAGCAGCTTAGATACTTGGGCGGCGGGAGTGGCAGATACGCAGTATTTT.

V is TRBV29-1 and J is TRBJ2-1; D is perhaps TRBD2 (5 bases). In germline, CDR1 is SQVTM, CDR2 ANQGSEA. Trimming removed 1 base at V and 9 bases at J, with 13 bases between. The CDR3 is 13 amino acids. Written as DNA, the CDR3 is TGCAGCGTTGAAGGGCTAGCAAGTGGTGAGCAGTTCTTC. Amino acids: CSVEGLASGEQFF.

This clone has a single count. The CDR3 here is CASSPRGRNTGELFF. The DNA for the CDR3 is TGTGCCAGCAGCCCCAGGGGTCGGAACACCGGGGAGCTGTTTTTT. This chain connects TRBV3-1 (or the pseudogene TRBV3-2) to TRBJ2-2; a weak D match, TRBD1 (6 bases). Germline CDR1 is LGHDT and CDR2 is YNNKEL (reference sequence). The CDR3 is 15 residues long. The ends were cut back, 4 bases at V and 1 base at J, with 10 bases in the middle.

The chain joins TRBV3-1 (or the pseudogene TRBV3-2) to TRBJ1-5; D ambiguous. Looked up from germline, CDR1 is LGHDT and CDR2 is YNNKEL (reference sequence). The CDR3 is 12 amino acids. Trimming took off 4 bases at V and 12 bases at J, with 13 bases between the two ends. As DNA, the CDR3 is TGTGCCAGCAGCCGTGGTAGTACCTACCAGCATTTT. It specifies CASSRGSTYQHF.

This CDR3 reads CASSPWGRGDSPLHF. CDR3 coding DNA: TGTGCCAGCAGCCCCTGGGGCAGGGGCGATTCACCCCTCCACTTT. The rearrangement links TRBV7-8 to TRBJ1-6, with a weak D call TRBD1 (6 bases). The CDR3 covers 15 residues. CDR1 is SGHVS and CDR2 is FQNEAQ in the germline V gene. V gave up 5 bases and J gave up 8 bases, with 16 bases separating them.

The rearrangement joins TRBV3-1 (or the pseudogene TRBV3-2) to TRBJ2-7; 8 bases match TRBD1. The V segment lost 4 bases and the J segment 2 bases; nucleotides outside the gene matches: 4. This CDR3 has 14 residues. CDR1 is LGHDT, CDR2 YNNKEL, per germline (reference sequence). CDR3 bases: TGTGCCAGCAGCCGAGGGACAGGACCCTACGAGCAGTACTTC. This gives the protein CASSRGTGPYEQYF.

V usage is TRBV28 and J usage is TRBJ2-2; the match to TRBD2 covers 7 bases. Germline V CDR1 and CDR2: MDHEN, SYDVKM. The V gene end was trimmed by 5 bases and the J gene end by 1 base; junction bases not matched to a gene: 4. The CDR3 covers 15 residues. The CDR3 protein is CASSTSGVNTGELFF. CDR3 DNA sequence: TGTGCCAGCAGTACCAGCGGGGTGAACACCGGGGAGCTGTTTTTT.

The chain combines TRBV19 with TRBJ1-6, with D tentatively TRBD1 (5 bases). V shed 4 bases and J shed 8 bases, with 12 bases lying between them. Germline-derived CDR1 and CDR2 are LNHDA and SQIVND (reference sequence). CDR3 length equals 14 residues. The CDR3 region has the DNA TGTGCCAGTAGTAACGGGGGTTATTATTCACCCCTCCACTTT. Amino acid sequence: CASSNGGYYSPLHF.

This clone was detected once. The chain has TRBV5-1 and TRBJ2-1, with 9 bases that match TRBD2. The junction had 9 bases not matched to a gene; V was cut back by 1 base and J by 4 bases. Germline V lookup: CDR1 SGHRS, CDR2 YFSETQ. The CDR3 length is 17 residues. DNA of the CDR3: TGCGCCAGCAGCTTGCGGGCCCTAGCGGGGATTTACAATGAGCAGTTCTTC. Amino acid sequence: CASSLRALAGIYNEQFF. The full variable domain, with the rest looked up from reference TRBV5-1 and TRBJ2-1, is KAGVTQTPRYLIKTRGQQVTLSCSPISGHRSVSWYQQTPGQGLQFLFEYFSETQRNKGNFPGRFSGRQFSNSRSEMNVSTLELGDSALYLCASSLRALAGIYNEQFFGPGTRLTVL.

The chain is built from TRBV5-4 and TRBJ2-7, with D possibly matching TRBD1 (6 bases). V was shortened by 1 base and J by 5 bases, with 7 bases between the two germline ends. CDR1 and CDR2 (germline): SGHNT, YYREEE (reference sequence). CDR3 length equals 12 residues. The CDR3 sequence is CASSLYRDEQYF. DNA for the CDR3: TGTGCCAGCAGCTTGTACAGGGACGAGCAGTACTTC.

The chain employs TRBV10-3 and TRBJ2-7; no reliable D call. CDR3 length: 13 amino acids. Trimming removed 2 bases at V and 0 bases at J, with 5 bases between. Germline CDR1 ENHRY, CDR2 SYGVKD. CDR3 sequence: CAISEGSSYEQYF. The CDR3 DNA follows: TGTGCCATCAGTGAGGGCTCCTCCTACGAGCAGTACTTC.

The gene calls are TRBV19 and TRBJ1-4, with unresolved D. Germline values: CDR1 LNHDA, CDR2 SQIVND (reference sequence). V gave up 7 bases and J gave up 8 bases, with 17 bases separating them. This CDR3 contains 14 residues. The CDR3 reads CASITGVKEEKLFF. DNA for the CDR3: TGTGCCAGTATTACCGGGGTTAAGGAAGAAAAACTGTTTTTT.

The table lists this clone with a few counts. The V gene is TRBV5-8, the J gene TRBJ1-3; the match to TRBD1 covers 7 bases. The ends lost 9 bases at V and 1 base at J; junction bases unmatched: 7. In germline, CDR1 is SGHTS, CDR2 YDEGEE. This CDR3 has 14 residues. The CDR3 spells CATRQGRSGNTIYF. In nucleotides, the CDR3 is TGTGCCACGAGACAGGGAAGATCTGGAAACACCATATATTTT.